These T cell receptor beta chains were read from a single sample in a study of blood T cell repertoires in COVID-19. Data came from immunoSEQ multiplex PCR; TCRdb stores just in-frame clones and leaves some out. The table lists 72,000 or so clones, around nine tenths of them singletons. The sequenced sample consisted of peripheral blood. The receptors shown here come from a woman aged 55-69 years with acute or convalescent COVID-19. The CDR3 runs from the conserved cysteine through the conserved F or W. The D gene is left open where the match is weak. Part of the rows lack a size; the others show once, few, many or a class for expanded clones.

TRBV5-1	.	TRBD1	TRBJ1-1	TGCGCCAGCAGCGGGGGACAGCCGAACACTGAAGCTTTCTTT	CASSGGQPNTEAFF
TRBV6-5	once	.	TRBJ1-2	TGTGCCAGCAGGACCCCAGGGCAAGGCTATGGCTACACCTTC	CASRTPGQGYGYTF
TRBV29-1	.	TRBD1	TRBJ1-1	TGCAGCGTCCCAGAACAGGGGGCGGAAGCTTTCTTT	CSVPEQGAEAFF
TRBV13	.	.	TRBJ2-1	TGTGCCAGCAGCCCCCGTTCGTCTGGGGGCAGGAATGAGCAGTTCTTC	CASSPRSSGGRNEQFF
TRBV6-5	.	.	TRBJ2-2	TGTGCCAGCAGTTACGCGGCAGGGTCTGACGGGGAGCTGTTTTTT	CASSYAAGSDGELFF
TRBV5-5	.	.	TRBJ1-1	TGTGCCAGCAGCGTCAGAACAGGGAACGTTGGTGACACTGAAGCTTTCTTT	CASSVRTGNVGDTEAFF
TRBV6-1	.	.	TRBJ1-1	TGTGCCAGCAGTGAACGGGGGACTGAAGCTTTCTTT	CASSERGTEAFF
TRBV6-5	.	TRBD1	TRBJ2-1	TGTGCCACGGGTACAGGGGGGTTACTCTACAATGAGCAGTTCTTC	CATGTGGLLYNEQFF
TRBV3-1/TRBV3-2	.	.	TRBJ2-1	TGTGCCAGCAGCCAAGGGAAGGGGAAGGGCTTCTATGAGCAGTTCTTC	CASSQGKGKGFYEQFF
TRBV29-1	once	TRBD1	TRBJ1-2	TGCAGCGTAACTGACAGGGAGGCTCACTATGGCTACACCTTC	CSVTDREAHYGYTF
TRBV5-1	once	TRBD2	TRBJ2-2	TGCGCCAGCAGCCTAACGACTAGCGGGGGAACCGGGGAGCTGTTTTTT	CASSLTTSGGTGELFF
TRBV4-1	.	TRBD1	TRBJ1-6	TGCGCCAGCAGCCAAGGGCACAGGGGGCAGTCACCCCTCCACTTT	CASSQGHRGQSPLHF
TRBV14	many	TRBD1	TRBJ1-2	TGTGCCAGCAGCGACACAGGGGATGGGGGCTACACCTTC	CASSDTGDGGYTF
TRBV2	once	.	TRBJ2-2	TGTGCCAGCCCGGGGGGCCCGAACACCGGGGAGCTGTTTTTT	CASPGGPNTGELFF
TRBV7-8	.	.	TRBJ2-1	TGTGCCAGCAGCTCACTGACAGGCGCTTTCAATGAGCAGTTCTTC	CASSSLTGAFNEQFF
TRBV5-1	.	TRBD1	TRBJ1-1	TGCGCCAGCAGCAAAGAAGGACAGGTCACTGAAGCTTTCTTT	CASSKEGQVTEAFF
TRBV24-1	few	.	TRBJ1-4	TGTGCCACCCCAGTTTGGCCGGGGTCTAATGAAAAACTGTTTTTT	CATPVWPGSNEKLFF
TRBV5-4	.	.	TRBJ2-3	TGTGCCAGCAGCCCTCAATCCGGAATTTCGGGGTCAGATACGCAGTATTTT	CASSPQSGISGSDTQYF
TRBV19	.	TRBD1	TRBJ2-5	TGTGCCAGTAGTACGGGACAGGGAGGGACCCAGTACTTC	CASSTGQGGTQYF
TRBV5-1	.	TRBD1	TRBJ2-7	TGCGCCAGCTCAGTAGGGGGCGGGTACGAGCAGTACTTC	CASSVGGGYEQYF
TRBV12-5	.	.	TRBJ2-5	TGTGCTAGTGCTTATAGTAGCGGAAACCAAGAGACCCAGTACTTC	CASAYSSGNQETQYF
TRBV11-2	.	.	TRBJ1-1	TGTGCCAGCAGGGCGGGGTCCTGGGAGGTTATGAACACTGAAGCTTTCTTT	CASRAGSWEVMNTEAFF
TRBV6-6	.	TRBD1	TRBJ2-7	TGTGCCAGCAGGTACGGGACAGGGACCTACGAGCAGTACTTC	CASRYGTGTYEQYF
TRBV6-5	.	.	TRBJ2-5	TGTGCCAGCAGGGCGGGGCAAGAGACCCAGTACTTC	CASRAGQETQYF
TRBV29-1	.	TRBD1	TRBJ1-2	TGCAGCGTTAGGGACAGTTACTATGGCTACACCTTC	CSVRDSYYGYTF
TRBV9	.	.	TRBJ1-6	TGTGCCAGCAGCGTACAGGGGAACAATTCACCCCTCCACTTT	CASSVQGNNSPLHF
TRBV11-2	.	.	TRBJ2-7	TGTGCCAGCAGCTTTTCCGACACACGGGACACCATATTCTACGAGCAGTACTTC	CASSFSDTRDTIFYEQYF
TRBV5-1	once	.	TRBJ1-1	TGCGCCAGCAGCTTGGAACAGGACACTGAAGCTTTCTTT	CASSLEQDTEAFF
TRBV9	.	.	TRBJ2-1	TGTGCCAGCAGCGTAGCCAGCGGGTCAGCCAATGAGCAGTTCTTC	CASSVASGSANEQFF
TRBV21-1	.	.	TRBJ1-2	TGTGCCAGCAGCAATACATATGAAGGGGGACAGGGCGGGCACTATGGCTACACCTTC	CASSNTYEGGQGGHYGYTF
TRBV15	.	.	TRBJ1-6	TGTGCCACCAGGACAGACTATAATTCACCCCTCCACTTT	CATRTDYNSPLHF
TRBV11-2	.	.	TRBJ1-2	TGTGCCAGCAGCTTAGGTCATTTTCTAGGAGGCTACACCTTC	CASSLGHFLGGYTF
TRBV3-1/TRBV3-2	.	.	TRBJ2-2	TGTGCCAGCAGCCAAAGGCGGTCCGGGGAGCTGTTTTTT	CASSQRRSGELFF
TRBV7-2	.	TRBD1	TRBJ1-6	TGTGCCAGCAGCTCGCGGGACAGGGGGAGTAATTCACCCCTCCACTTT	CASSSRDRGSNSPLHF
TRBV3-1/TRBV3-2	.	TRBD2	TRBJ2-3	TGTGCCAGCAGCCACAGACTAGCGGGGGGGCGGTCAGATACGCAGTATTTT	CASSHRLAGGRSDTQYF
TRBV5-1	.	.	TRBJ1-1	TGCGCCAGCAGCTTGGGAGGGAACGCTGAAGCTTTCTTT	CASSLGGNAEAFF
TRBV10-3	.	.	TRBJ2-3	TGTGCCATCAGTGAGTCTCTTCAGGGTACGGGCACAGATACGCAGTATTTT	CAISESLQGTGTDTQYF
TRBV19	.	TRBD1	TRBJ2-3	TGTGCCAGTAGTGGGGACAGGGGGTTCACAGATACGCAGTATTTT	CASSGDRGFTDTQYF
TRBV28	.	.	TRBJ1-6	TGTGCCAGCAGTTACAGACCAGATTCACCCCTCCACTTT	CASSYRPDSPLHF
TRBV28	.	.	TRBJ2-7	TGTGCCAGCAGGGACGGTCGGACTGACGAGCAGTACTTC	CASRDGRTDEQYF
TRBV6-5	few	TRBD2	TRBJ2-3	TGTGCCAGCAGTTCCTTAGCGGGGGGCCGGGATACGCAGTATTTT	CASSSLAGGRDTQYF
TRBV3-1/TRBV3-2	few	TRBD1	TRBJ1-3	TGTGCCAGCAGCCTCTCAGGGGGGAGCTCTGGAAACACCATATATTTT	CASSLSGGSSGNTIYF
TRBV7-2	.	.	TRBJ1-1	TGTGCCAGCAGCTTAGATCGGCGAGGAGAAGCTTTCTTT	CASSLDRRGEAFF
TRBV29-1	once	TRBD1	TRBJ1-2	TGCAGCGGCGGGACAGACTATGGCTACACCTTC	CSGGTDYGYTF
TRBV5-1	.	.	TRBJ1-2	TGCGCCAGCAGCCAAGAGACAGGAGCTAACTATGGCTACACCTTC	CASSQETGANYGYTF
TRBV7-8	.	TRBD1	TRBJ2-7	TGTGCCAGCAGCCGAATCGGACAGGACGAGCAGTACTTC	CASSRIGQDEQYF
TRBV28	.	.	TRBJ1-4	TGTGCCAGCAGTTTTGTCCAAGGGGATGGAGAAAAACTGTTTTTT	CASSFVQGDGEKLFF
TRBV28	.	TRBD1	TRBJ1-4	TGTGCCAGCAGCCCAGGGACAGGGGCGGGTGAAAAACTGTTTTTT	CASSPGTGAGEKLFF
TRBV12-3/TRBV12-4	.	TRBD1	TRBJ1-1	TGTGCCAGCAGTCCCTCGGACAGGGAAGCTTTCTTT	CASSPSDREAFF
TRBV6-5	.	.	TRBJ2-7	TGTGCCAGCAGTTACTCACAAGCCTACGAGCAGTACTTC	CASSYSQAYEQYF
TRBV7-9	.	.	TRBJ2-6	TGTGCCAGCAGCTCATCCAACAGGGAAGGGGACGTCCTGACTTTC	CASSSSNREGDVLTF
TRBV15	.	.	TRBJ1-1	TGTGCCACCAGCAGGGACATCCGCGCCAATGAAGCTTTCTTT	CATSRDIRANEAFF
TRBV4-1	.	.	TRBJ1-5	TGCGCCAGCAGCCCCAGGGTGGGGGGTCAGCCCCAGCATTTT	CASSPRVGGQPQHF
TRBV18	.	TRBD1	TRBJ2-5	TGTGCCAGCTCACCGACAGGGGGCCAAGAGACCCAGTACTTC	CASSPTGGQETQYF